The TCR beta chain under discussion was sequenced for a study of cytotoxic CD8 clonotypes in ibrutinib-treated CLL. Of note for this clone: What it binds is unknown.

CDR3 length: 16 residues. V lost 0 bases to trimming and J lost 3 bases, with 12 bases between them. The V gene's germline CDR1 is MNHEY and CDR2 SMNVEV (reference sequence). Libraries were prepared by immunoSEQ multiplex PCR; TCRdb keeps only in-frame clonotypes and omits some of them. The table shows more than 140,000 clones, with 70% to 85% occurring only once. Study-level findings and limits: Clonality grew at ibrutinib response; at progression, it decreased back toward baseline. Treatment left the uncommon public clonotypes either contracted or stable in frequency.

Investigators sourced around 1.8 micrograms of genomic DNA from cryopreserved PBMCs for TCR beta libraries. The sample was PBMCs, taken after 12 months of ibrutinib treatment. This chain joins TRBV27 and TRBJ1-5; D perhaps matches TRBD1 (6 bases). The clonotype was recovered from a human donor with chronic lymphocytic leukemia. DNA for the CDR3: TGTGCCAGCAGTTTATCACAGGACAGCTACAATCAGCCCCAGCATTTT. As protein: CASSLSQDSYNQPQHF.